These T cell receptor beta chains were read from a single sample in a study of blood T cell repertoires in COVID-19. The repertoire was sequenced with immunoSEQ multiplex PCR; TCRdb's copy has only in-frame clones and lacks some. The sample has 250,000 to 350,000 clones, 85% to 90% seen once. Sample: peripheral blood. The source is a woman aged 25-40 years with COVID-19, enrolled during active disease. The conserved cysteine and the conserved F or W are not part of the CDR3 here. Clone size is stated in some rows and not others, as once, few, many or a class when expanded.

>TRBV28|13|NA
ASSFRGLAYNEQF
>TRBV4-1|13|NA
ASSQEATGADTQY
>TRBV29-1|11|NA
SVEFSGGTEAF
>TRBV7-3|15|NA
ASSAPFGGQGSREQF
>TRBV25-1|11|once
ATTSATAYEQY
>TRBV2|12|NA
ASTEDSFNYGYT
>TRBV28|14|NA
ASSLWSLAGVNEQF
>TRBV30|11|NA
AWSLGENSPLH
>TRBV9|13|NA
ASSVVGGRSDTQY
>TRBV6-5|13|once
ASSPTEDSGNTIY
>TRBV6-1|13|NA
ASSEWSVVYTEAF
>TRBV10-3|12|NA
AISDVTQNTEAF
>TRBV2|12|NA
ASSVASREWTQY
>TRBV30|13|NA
AWGQGSAGANVLT
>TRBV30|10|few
ARRDSYYEQY
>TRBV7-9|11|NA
AIPRKAANEQF
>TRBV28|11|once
AIQSGSQETQY
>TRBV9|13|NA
ASSVDRGLQETQY
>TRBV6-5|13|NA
ASMEGVWVNQPQH
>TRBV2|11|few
ASRPQGRSPLH
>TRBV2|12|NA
ASSELVQGDEQY
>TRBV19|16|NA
ASSRSPGLAGGTDTQY
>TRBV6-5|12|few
ASSYLGGGVEQY
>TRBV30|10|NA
AWTGGGYEQY
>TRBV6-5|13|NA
ASRAGQGNSYEQY
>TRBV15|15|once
ATSRDRSSGISYEQY
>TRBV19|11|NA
ASSRGQGETQY
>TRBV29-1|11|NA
SARTGANTEAF
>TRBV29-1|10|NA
SAHGPGAEAF